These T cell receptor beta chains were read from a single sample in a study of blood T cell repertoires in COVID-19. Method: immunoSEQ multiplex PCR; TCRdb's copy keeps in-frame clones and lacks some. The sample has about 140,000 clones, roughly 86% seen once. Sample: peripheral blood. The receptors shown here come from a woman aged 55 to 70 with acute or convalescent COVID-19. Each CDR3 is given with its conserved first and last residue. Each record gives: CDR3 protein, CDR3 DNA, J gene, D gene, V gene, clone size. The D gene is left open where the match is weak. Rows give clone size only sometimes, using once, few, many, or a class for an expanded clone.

CASSDIWTSGSGRGVF | TGTGCCAGCAGCGATATCTGGACTAGCGGGTCCGGGAGGGGTGTCTTC | TRBJ2-1 | TRBD2 | TRBV5-4 | -
CASSPRQSSGNTIYF | TGTGCCAGCAGCCCCCGACAGAGCTCTGGAAACACCATATATTTT | TRBJ1-3 | - | TRBV9 | -
CSVESPRPPYGYTF | TGCAGCGTTGAATCCCCCAGGCCGCCCTATGGCTACACCTTC | TRBJ1-2 | - | TRBV29-1 | -
CASSDPPDTEAFF | TGTGCCAGCAGTGATCCCCCTGACACTGAAGCTTTCTTT | TRBJ1-1 | - | TRBV6-1 | -
CASSINEGAGNIQYF | TGTGCCAGTAGTATCAACGAGGGGGCAGGAAACATTCAGTACTTC | TRBJ2-4 | TRBD1 | TRBV19 | -
CASSLGHRDLYGYTF | TGCGCCAGCAGCTTGGGACATAGAGACCTCTATGGCTACACCTTC | TRBJ1-2 | - | TRBV5-1 | -
CASSTSSGWGTDTQYF | TGTGCCAGCAGCACCTCTAGCGGTTGGGGCACAGATACGCAGTATTTT | TRBJ2-3 | TRBD2 | TRBV5-4 | -
CASSFGATETQYF | TGTGCCAGCAGCTTTGGGGCGACGGAGACCCAGTACTTC | TRBJ2-5 | - | TRBV7-9 | -
CASSVGGTGGQETQYF | TGTGCCAGCAGCGTAGGGGGGACAGGGGGTCAAGAGACCCAGTACTTC | TRBJ2-5 | TRBD1 | TRBV9 | -
CASSQNTGDYGYTF | TGCGCCAGCAGTCAGAATACAGGGGACTATGGCTACACCTTC | TRBJ1-2 | TRBD1 | TRBV5-1 | -
CASSLGLMSSPLHF | TGTGCCAGCAGCCTTGGACTAATGAGTTCACCCCTCCACTTT | TRBJ1-6 | - | TRBV6-5 | -
CASVRGGNTEAFF | TGTGCTAGTGTCCGAGGGGGAAACACTGAAGCTTTCTTT | TRBJ1-1 | - | TRBV12-5 | -
CASSHGQGRNTEAFF | TGTGCCAGCTCACACGGACAGGGAAGGAACACTGAAGCTTTCTTT | TRBJ1-1 | TRBD1 | TRBV18 | -
CASSLSRNTEAFF | TGTGCCAGCAGTCTCTCGAGGAACACTGAAGCTTTCTTT | TRBJ1-1 | - | TRBV27 | -
CASSTRGGWFF | TGTGCCAGCAGTACTCGGGGGGGGTGGTTCTTC | TRBJ2-1 | TRBD2 | TRBV12-3/TRBV12-4 | -
CASSQAGGGGMETQYF | TGCGCCAGCAGCCAAGCCGGGGGCGGGGGGATGGAGACCCAGTACTTC | TRBJ2-5 | TRBD2 | TRBV4-1 | -
CAISLSTSGGYNEQYF | TGTGCCATCAGCCTTTCTACTAGCGGGGGTTACAACGAGCAGTACTTC | TRBJ2-7 | TRBD2 | TRBV10-3 | -
CASSYSTGMEGYTF | TGTGCCAGCAGTTACTCGACAGGCATGGAGGGCTACACCTTC | TRBJ1-2 | - | TRBV6-5 | -
CASSDGRGSTDTQYF | TGTGCCAGCAGTGACGGGCGGGGGAGCACAGATACGCAGTATTTT | TRBJ2-3 | TRBD2 | TRBV2 | -
CASSLSQATSYEQFF | TGTGCCAGCAGCTTATCACAGGCAACGAGCTATGAGCAGTTCTTC | TRBJ2-1 | - | TRBV7-3 | once
CASSLDRAGTSF | TGTGCCAGCAGCTTAGATAGGGCGGGGACGAGCTTC | TRBJ1-2 | - | TRBV7-9 | -
CASSRDRVGYEQYF | TGTGCCAGCAGTCGCGACAGGGTAGGGTACGAGCAGTACTTC | TRBJ2-7 | TRBD1 | TRBV6-2/TRBV6-3 | -
CASSSNRVAKNIQYF | TGTGCCAGCAGCTCCAACAGGGTAGCCAAAAACATTCAGTACTTC | TRBJ2-4 | - | TRBV11-2 | -
CASSVGATYEQYF | TGTGCCAGCAGCGTAGGGGCGACCTACGAGCAGTACTTC | TRBJ2-7 | - | TRBV9 | -
CASSFSGTNYGYTF | TGTGCCAGCAGCTTTTCAGGAACTAACTATGGCTACACCTTC | TRBJ1-2 | - | TRBV5-6 | -
CASRAREPADTEAFF | TGTGCCAGCAGGGCGCGGGAGCCTGCCGACACTGAAGCTTTCTTT | TRBJ1-1 | - | TRBV28 | -
CASQGGGWRNSGNTIYF | TGTGCCAGTCAGGGGGGCGGTTGGAGAAACTCTGGAAACACCATATATTTT | TRBJ1-3 | TRBD1 | TRBV19 | many
CASSLVGTTGAGGNTIYF | TGTGCCAGCAGCTTAGTCGGAACGACAGGGGCTGGTGGAAACACCATATATTTT | TRBJ1-3 | TRBD1 | TRBV11-2 | once
CASSIRQGPYNEQFF | TGCGCCAGCAGCATCAGACAGGGCCCGTACAATGAGCAGTTCTTC | TRBJ2-1 | TRBD1 | TRBV5-1 | -
CASSLRVGAPLETQYF | TGTGCCAGCAGCCTCCGGGTGGGGGCCCCTCTAGAGACCCAGTACTTC | TRBJ2-5 | - | TRBV13 | -
CASSLSTGQPQHF | TGTGCCAGCAGCCTTTCGACAGGGCAGCCCCAGCATTTT | TRBJ1-5 | TRBD1 | TRBV12-3/TRBV12-4 | few
CASSFTSSGANVLTF | TGTGCCAGCAGCTTCACTAGCTCTGGGGCCAACGTCCTGACTTTC | TRBJ2-6 | - | TRBV7-2 | -
CASSQSADYGYTF | TGTGCCAGCAGCCAATCGGCGGATTATGGCTACACCTTC | TRBJ1-2 | - | TRBV14 | -
CASSPSGGATGELFF | TGTGCCAGCAGCCCGAGCGGGGGGGCGACCGGGGAGCTGTTTTTT | TRBJ2-2 | TRBD2 | TRBV9 | -
CASSQEPSYGYTF | TGCGCCAGCAGCCAAGAGCCTAGCTATGGCTACACCTTC | TRBJ1-2 | - | TRBV4-1 | few
CASSLGGSNTEAFF | TGTGCCAGCAGCTTGGGGGGCTCGAACACTGAAGCTTTCTTT | TRBJ1-1 | - | TRBV5-6 | -
CASSPYREEAFF | TGTGCCAGCAGCCCCTACAGGGAAGAAGCTTTCTTT | TRBJ1-1 | - | TRBV28 | -
CASSQEIWQGIGGYTF | TGCGCCAGCAGCCAAGAAATCTGGCAGGGGATCGGTGGCTACACCTTC | TRBJ1-2 | - | TRBV4-1 | -
CASSPVGAGLYNEQFF | TGTGCCAGCAGCCCCGTGGGAGCGGGACTTTACAATGAGCAGTTCTTC | TRBJ2-1 | TRBD2 | TRBV11-3 | -
CAWSVTADTQYF | TGTGCCTGGAGTGTAACGGCAGATACGCAGTATTTT | TRBJ2-3 | - | TRBV30 | -
CASRTSGGRTGELFF | TGTGCCAGCAGGACTAGCGGGGGGCGCACCGGGGAGCTGTTTTTT | TRBJ2-2 | TRBD2 | TRBV6-6 | -
CASNRFSGANVLTF | TGCGCCAGCAATCGGTTCTCTGGGGCCAACGTCCTGACTTTC | TRBJ2-6 | - | TRBV5-1 | -
CASSGQGGTNEKLFF | TGTGCCAGCAGTGGACAGGGAGGAACTAATGAAAAACTGTTTTTT | TRBJ1-4 | TRBD1 | TRBV2 | -